The 15 T cell receptor beta chains below all came from one sample that was sequenced in a study of blood T cell repertoires in COVID-19. TCRdb's table, derived via immunoSEQ multiplex PCR, lists solely in-frame clones and lacks some. This table holds around 190,000 clones, roughly 86% found once. Sequenced sample: PBMCs or T cells enriched from blood (not recorded which). The receptors here all came from a man between 35 and 55 years old with acute COVID-19.

V gene TRBV14 combines with J gene TRBJ2-2; D might be TRBD1 (5 bases). CDR3 size: 16 residues. Trimming shortened V by 4 bases and J by 3 bases, and 15 bases separated the two germline ends. Germline V lookup: CDR1 SGHDN, CDR2 FVKESK. CDR3 protein: CASSRWGSGDTGELFF. The CDR3 DNA reads TGTGCCAGCAGCCGCTGGGGCTCTGGTGACACCGGGGAGCTGTTTTTT.

Only a few counts were recorded for this clone. The chain recombines TRBV9 with TRBJ2-2; the D gene is possibly TRBD1 (6 bases). Germline V gene data show CDR1 as SGDLS and CDR2 as YYNGEE. V lost 0 bases, J lost 4 bases, and 13 bases lay in between. The CDR3 is 16 residues long. The CDR3 here is CASSVAGAGVTGELFF. In DNA form, the CDR3 reads TGTGCCAGCAGCGTAGCAGGGGCTGGGGTCACCGGGGAGCTGTTTTTT.

This rearrangement joins TRBV5-5 to TRBJ2-7; 10 nucleotides match TRBD2. The CDR3 is 15 residues long. CDR1 and CDR2 from the germline V gene are SGHKS and YYEKEE (reference sequence). V shed 4 bases and J 7 bases; nucleotides not matched to a gene: 11. CDR3 bases: TGTGCCAGCAGCAAGGTCCCAGCGGGGGGGAGAGAGCAGTACTTC. Translation: CASSKVPAGGREQYF.

The CDR3 region has the DNA TGCAGTGCTAGTCCGCGGGAGGGCGGGTCAGATACGCAGTATTTT. It yields the protein CSASPREGGSDTQYF. The genes are TRBV20-1 and TRBJ2-3; 9 bases are shared with TRBD2. The germline CDR1 and CDR2 sequences are DFQATT and SNEGSKA (reference sequence). Trimming removed 3 bases from V and 4 bases from J; junction bases left unmatched: 8. CDR3 length equals 15 residues.

CDR3: CASRAGGQSGPEQYF. CDR3 coding DNA: TGTGCCAGCAGGGCGGGAGGCCAATCCGGGCCCGAGCAGTACTTC. The chain links TRBV11-2 to TRBJ2-7; 8 bases map to TRBD2. V dropped 6 bases and J dropped 6; count of bases not matched to a gene: 13. The CDR3 sequence is 15 residues long. CDR1 is SGHAT and CDR2 is FQNNGV in the germline V gene.

The V gene is TRBV7-6, the J gene TRBJ1-1, with D perhaps TRBD1 (5 bases). The CDR3 loop spans 14 amino acids. V lost 7 bases, J lost 7 bases, and 19 bases lay in between. Germline CDR1 and CDR2: SGHVS and FNYEAQ. The DNA of the CDR3 is TGTGCCAGCACCATCGGTGTAGGGGAGGATGAAGCTTTCTTT. Amino acids: CASTIGVGEDEAFF.

Here the CDR3 DNA reads TGTGCCAGCAGCACTTTAAGGGGGCATAGCACAGATACGCAGTATTTT. Translating it yields CASSTLRGHSTDTQYF. The chain carries TRBV12-1 and TRBJ2-3; the table calls TRBD1, which could not be checked here. TRBV12-1 is annotated as a pseudogene. The CDR3 length is 16 residues.

The rearrangement joins TRBV10-3 to TRBJ2-5, with 11 bases that match TRBD2. CDR3 size: 14 residues. Trimming cost V 8 bases and J 1 base; bases outside gene matches: 3. Germline V gives CDR1 ENHRY, CDR2 SYGVKD. The CDR3 loop is CAIFSGRAQETQYF. CDR3 coding DNA: TGTGCCATCTTTAGCGGGAGGGCCCAAGAGACCCAGTACTTC.

V gene TRBV27 combines with J gene TRBJ2-2, with 8 bases lining up with TRBD1. J lost 7 bases, V lost 5 bases, and 6 bases had no gene match. The CDR3 has 14 residues. Germline V gene lookup returns CDR1 MNHEY and CDR2 SMNVEV (reference sequence). The CDR3 spells CASSTTGDLGELFF. The DNA of the CDR3 is TGTGCCAGCAGTACGACAGGGGATCTCGGGGAGCTGTTTTTT.

V usage is TRBV4-3 and J usage is TRBJ2-1; D perhaps matches TRBD2 (7 bases). The ends were cut back, 1 base at V and 4 bases at J, with 11 bases in the middle. Germline CDR1 reads LGHNA; CDR2 reads YSLEER. The CDR3 covers 15 residues. CDR3 protein: CASSQVRGPYNEQFF. The DNA for the CDR3 is TGCGCCAGCAGCCAAGTGCGGGGGCCTTACAATGAGCAGTTCTTC.

The rearrangement links TRBV20-1 to TRBJ1-6, with 7 bases fitting TRBD1. CDR3 length: 13 amino acids. CDR1 is DFQATT, CDR2 SNEGSKA, per germline (reference sequence). The V segment lost 4 bases and the J segment 9 bases; nucleotides outside the gene matches: 6. CDR3 bases: TGCAGTGCTACTGACAGGGCTGGTTCACCCCTCCACTTT. Its protein product is CSATDRAGSPLHF.

The J gene is TRBJ2-7, the V gene TRBV25-1, with unresolved D. Germline CDR1 is MGHDK and CDR2 is SYGVNS. The CDR3 sequence is 12 residues long. V was trimmed by 8 bases and J by 2 bases, leaving 10 bases between them. The CDR3 DNA reads TGTGCCAGCGTACGGGTCCCCTACGAGCAGTACTTC. Residues: CASVRVPYEQYF.

The V call is TRBV19, the J call TRBJ2-1; the match to TRBD2 covers 13 bases. Per germline, CDR1 LNHDA and CDR2 SQIVND (reference sequence). The V gene end was trimmed by 8 bases and the J gene end by 8 bases; junction bases not matched to a gene: 9. The CDR3 loop spans 15 amino acids. Here the CDR3 reads CASSKSGLAGDEQFF. DNA of the CDR3: TGTGCCAGTTCGAAAAGCGGACTAGCGGGAGATGAGCAGTTCTTC.

The chain couples TRBV15 to TRBJ1-6; no clear D. There are 13 residues in the CDR3. Germline V CDR1 and CDR2: LNHNV, YYDKDF (reference sequence). V was cut by 3 bases and J by 5 bases, with 5 bases left in between. CDR3 protein: CATSRAHNSPLHF. CDR3 DNA: TGTGCCACCAGCAGGGCTCATAATTCACCCCTCCACTTT.

The chain has TRBV5-1 and TRBJ1-1; 12 nucleotides match TRBD1. The length of the CDR3 is 15 residues. Trimming removed 3 bases from V and 4 bases from J; junction bases left unmatched: 4. The germline CDR1 and CDR2 sequences are SGHRS and YFSETQ. CDR3 loop: CASSSGQGAITEAFF. CDR3 sequence (DNA): TGCGCCAGCAGCTCGGGACAGGGGGCGATCACTGAAGCTTTCTTT.